These 17 T cell receptor beta chains came from one sample sequenced in a study of molecular identifiers for immune sequencing clone quantification. Each CDR3 protein is one row after TCRdb ran MiXCR on the PCR reads. The data contain about 640,000 distinct CDR3 sequences, just under 20% of them seen just once; the ten biggest clones take up 0.85%. Sequenced material: naive CD8+ T cells from blood, with Jurkat cell RNA spiked in. Documented subset: FACS-sorted CD8+CD4-CCR7+CD45RA+ naive T cells. These receptors all come from a human donor in good health. Some libraries in this study had Jurkat cell RNA spiked in.

This clonotype was recorded at least ten times. The chain is built from TRBV28 and TRBJ2-7, with 9 bases aligning to TRBD1. The ends lost 4 bases at V and 5 bases at J; junction bases unmatched: 6. Germline V gene sequence: CDR1 MDHEN, CDR2 SYDVKM. The CDR3 is 14 amino acids. The CDR3: CASSSRQGDHEQYF. In DNA, the CDR3 is TGTGCCAGCAGTTCACGACAGGGGGACCACGAGCAGTACTTC.

This clonotype came up a few times. The V call is TRBV12-3 or TRBV12-4, the J call TRBJ2-3, with D unresolved. V was cut by 5 bases and J by 9 bases, with 15 bases left in between. This CDR3 region has 13 residues. The CDR3 loop is CASSPTQPGTQYF. The CDR3 DNA reads TGTGCCAGCAGTCCAACACAGCCCGGAACGCAGTATTTT.

V and J are TRBV11-2 and TRBJ2-6; a possible D gene is TRBD1 (5 bases). CDR1 and CDR2 from the germline V gene are SGHAT and FQNNGV. The V end lost 0 bases, the J end lost 4 bases, and 10 bases lay between the germline ends. This CDR3 has 16 amino acids. CDR3 DNA: TGTGCCAGCAGCTTAGACTGGGGCGCAGGGGCCAACGTCCTGACTTTC. Protein product: CASSLDWGAGANVLTF.

Of note for this clonotype: This CDR3 is missing its conserved last phenylalanine or tryptophan, likely due to a read error. V usage is TRBV27 and J usage is TRBJ2-7; D is unclear. Trimming shortened V by 0 bases and J by 2 bases, and 8 bases separated the two germline ends. Germline loops: CDR1 MNHEY, CDR2 SMNVEV (reference sequence). The CDR3 consists of 14 residues. The CDR3 here is CASSLSVSAYEQYS. Written as DNA, the CDR3 is TGTGCCAGCAGTTTATCGGTGTCAGCCTACGAGCAGTACTCC.

This clonotype has at least ten counts. The rearrangement links TRBV27 to TRBJ1-1, with D possibly TRBD1 on 6 matching bases. The ends were cut back, 6 bases at V and 5 bases at J, with 10 bases in the middle. Germline loops: CDR1 MNHEY, CDR2 SMNVEV (reference sequence). This CDR3 is built from 12 residues. The CDR3 coding sequence is TGTGCCAGCAGACAGGGCGTTACTGAAGCTTTCTTT. It specifies CASRQGVTEAFF.

In regard to this clonotype: A much larger clone is a single base away; this may be a read error. The chain joins TRBV30 to TRBJ1-1; 8 bases fit TRBD1. The CDR3 has 13 amino acids. CDR1 and CDR2 from the germline V gene are GTSNPN and SVGIG (reference sequence). V trimming: 5 bases; J trimming: 6 bases; junction bases outside the gene matches: 8. The CDR3 region is CAWSYRGESEAFF. The CDR3 bases are TGTGCCTGGTCATACAGGGGGGAGTCTGAAGCTTTCTTT.

This clonotype was counted ten times or more. This chain links TRBV20-1 with TRBJ2-7, with 7 bases that match TRBD2. This CDR3 region has 14 residues. The V gene's germline CDR1 is DFQATT and CDR2 SNEGSKA (reference sequence). V shed 0 bases and J 9 bases; nucleotides not matched to a gene: 11. The CDR3 is CSARDFREGVRQYF. The CDR3 coding sequence is TGCAGTGCTAGAGATTTTAGGGAGGGCGTCCGGCAGTACTTC.

The chain couples TRBV20-1 to TRBJ2-1; D might be TRBD2 (6 bases). Germline CDR1 and CDR2: DFQATT and SNEGSKA (reference sequence). This CDR3 spans 15 amino acids. Trimming removed 5 bases from V and 0 bases from J, with 14 bases in between. CDR3 protein: CSAYDRGSSYNEQFF. The CDR3 nucleotides read TGCAGTGCTTATGACCGGGGGAGCTCCTACAATGAGCAGTTCTTC.

The chain combines TRBV13 with TRBJ2-7, with 11 bases lining up with TRBD1. V was pared by 4 bases and J by 2 bases, with 13 bases of the junction left unmatched. Germline V gives CDR1 PRHDT, CDR2 FYEKMQ (reference sequence). The CDR3 runs 18 residues. The CDR3 spells CASSSRGGQGGLTYEQYF. The CDR3 nucleotides read TGTGCCAGCAGCTCTAGGGGGGGACAGGGGGGCCTTACCTACGAGCAGTACTTC.

Comments on this clonotype: A much larger clone is a single base away; this may be a read error. No conserved phenylalanine or tryptophan ends this CDR3, so it is likely a read error. V gene TRBV3-1 combines with J gene TRBJ1-2, with D perhaps matching TRBD1 (6 bases). The CDR3 extends over 14 amino acids. CDR1 and CDR2 from the germline V gene are LGHDT and YNNKEL (reference sequence). Trimming stripped 1 base from V and 4 bases from J, with 10 bases between. The CDR3 loop is CASSQVWGPYGYTL. For the CDR3, the DNA is TGTGCCAGCAGCCAAGTATGGGGGCCCTATGGCTACACCCTC.

This clonotype was observed at least ten times. The CDR3 carries no conserved terminal phenylalanine or tryptophan, so it likely arises from a read error. Because the CDR3's place on the DNA is in doubt, the DNA is left out and the CDR3 is given as listed by TCRdb. The rearrangement links TRBV21-1 to TRBJ2-4; the table's D call of TRBD1 was not tested on the DNA. TRBV21-1 is flagged as a pseudogene. From its first to its last residue, the CDR3 has 9 amino acids. CDR3 residues: CASSLTGGG.

This clonotype occurred many times. The chain has TRBV20-1 and TRBJ2-7; TRBD2 matches 12 bases. This CDR3 has 14 amino acids. Looked up from germline, CDR1 is DFQATT and CDR2 is SNEGSKA (reference sequence). The junction had 6 bases not matched to a gene; V was cut back by 5 bases and J by 4 bases. The CDR3 sequence is CSALRTSGEYEQYF. The CDR3 bases are TGCAGTGCTCTCCGGACTAGCGGGGAATACGAGCAGTACTTC.

This clonotype was found many times. V usage is TRBV20-1 and J usage is TRBJ2-3, with 10 bases aligning to TRBD2. V was clipped by 4 bases and J by 4 bases; unmatched bases: 14. Germline lookup yields CDR1 DFQATT and CDR2 SNEGSKA (reference sequence). The CDR3 length is 17 residues. The CDR3 nucleotides read TGCAGTGCTACAGATCTAGCGGGAGTGAGCATCGCAGATACGCAGTATTTT. This sequence encodes CSATDLAGVSIADTQYF.

Note on this clonotype: Given a much more abundant clone one base away, this may be a read error. Because it lacks the conserved phenylalanine or tryptophan at the end, this CDR3 is likely a read error. The V gene is TRBV20-1, the J gene TRBJ1-1; D not resolved. The CDR3 is 14 residues long. V was clipped by 0 bases and J by 2 bases, with 10 bases between them. Germline CDR1 is DFQATT and CDR2 is SNEGSKA (reference sequence). CDR3 sequence: CSARDKGDNTEAFS. DNA of the CDR3: TGCAGTGCTAGAGATAAGGGAGATAACACTGAAGCTTTCTCT.

This clonotype was counted only a few times. The chain links TRBV7-9 to TRBJ2-7; D is perhaps TRBD1 or TRBD2 (5 bases each). Trimming took 4 bases from V and 6 from J, leaving 16 bases between them. Looked up from germline, CDR1 is SEHNR and CDR2 is FQNEAQ (reference sequence). The CDR3 runs 14 residues. The CDR3 is CASSSPGRSCEQYF. In DNA form, the CDR3 reads TGTGCCAGCAGCTCGCCGGGACGTAGCTGCGAGCAGTACTTC.

This chain links TRBV6-2 or TRBV6-3 with TRBJ2-7; 12 nucleotides match TRBD1. Germline CDR1 and CDR2: MNHEY and SVGEGT. Trimming removed 6 bases from V and 3 bases from J; junction bases left unmatched: 9. The CDR3 is 16 amino acids. The CDR3 spells CASSPAGTGGFYEQYF. CDR3 DNA sequence: TGTGCCAGCAGCCCCGCCGGGACAGGGGGCTTCTACGAGCAGTACTTC.

The V call is TRBV7-6, the J call TRBJ2-7, with D possibly matching TRBD1 (6 bases). Germline lookup yields CDR1 SGHVS and CDR2 FNYEAQ. V lost 5 bases and J 7 bases, leaving 27 bases between the germline ends. The length of the CDR3 is 17 residues. The CDR3 region is CASSADPLGTPEGEQYF. The CDR3 DNA reads TGTGCCAGCAGCGCAGACCCTCTAGGGACACCCGAAGGGGAGCAGTACTTC.